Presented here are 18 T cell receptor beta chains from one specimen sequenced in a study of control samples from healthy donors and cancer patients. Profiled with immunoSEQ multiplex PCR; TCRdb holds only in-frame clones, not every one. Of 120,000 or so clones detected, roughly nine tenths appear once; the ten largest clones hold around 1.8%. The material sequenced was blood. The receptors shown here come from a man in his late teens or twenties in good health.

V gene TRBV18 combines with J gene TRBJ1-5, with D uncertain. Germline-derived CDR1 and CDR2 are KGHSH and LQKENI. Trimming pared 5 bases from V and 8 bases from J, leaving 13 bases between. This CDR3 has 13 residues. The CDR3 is CASSAGPREPQHF. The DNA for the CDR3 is TGTGCCAGCTCAGCTGGGCCGAGGGAGCCCCAGCATTTT.

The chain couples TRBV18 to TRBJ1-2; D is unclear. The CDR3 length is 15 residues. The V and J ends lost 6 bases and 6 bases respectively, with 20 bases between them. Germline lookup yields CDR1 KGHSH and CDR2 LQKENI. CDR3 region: CASSQDFGEVDGYTF. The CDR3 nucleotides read TGTGCCAGCTCTCAGGACTTTGGGGAAGTGGATGGCTACACCTTC.

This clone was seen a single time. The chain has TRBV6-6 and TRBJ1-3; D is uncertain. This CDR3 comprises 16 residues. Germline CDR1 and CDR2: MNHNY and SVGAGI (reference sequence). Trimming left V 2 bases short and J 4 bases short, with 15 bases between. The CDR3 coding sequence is TGTGCCAGCAGTTACCCCCCCCGGGGTCCAGGAAACACCATATATTTT. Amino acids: CASSYPPRGPGNTIYF.

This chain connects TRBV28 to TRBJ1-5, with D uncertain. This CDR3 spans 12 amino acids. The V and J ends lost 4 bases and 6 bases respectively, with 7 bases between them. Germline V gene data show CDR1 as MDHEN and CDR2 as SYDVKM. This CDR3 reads CASSSKGQPQHF. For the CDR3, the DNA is TGTGCCAGCAGTTCAAAGGGTCAGCCCCAGCATTTT. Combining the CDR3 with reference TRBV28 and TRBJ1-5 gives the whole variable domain DVKVTQSSRYLVKRTGEKVFLECVQDMDHENMFWYRQDPGLGLRLIYFSYDVKMKEKGDIPEGYSVSREKKERFSLILESASTNQTSMYLCASSSKGQPQHFGDGTRLSIL.

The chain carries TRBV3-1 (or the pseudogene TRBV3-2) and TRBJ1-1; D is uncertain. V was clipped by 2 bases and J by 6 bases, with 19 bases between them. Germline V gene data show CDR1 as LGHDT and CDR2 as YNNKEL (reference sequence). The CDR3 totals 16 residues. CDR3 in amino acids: CASSQRLRDLGSEAFF. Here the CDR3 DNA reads TGTGCCAGCAGCCAACGTCTCCGGGATTTAGGGTCTGAAGCTTTCTTT.

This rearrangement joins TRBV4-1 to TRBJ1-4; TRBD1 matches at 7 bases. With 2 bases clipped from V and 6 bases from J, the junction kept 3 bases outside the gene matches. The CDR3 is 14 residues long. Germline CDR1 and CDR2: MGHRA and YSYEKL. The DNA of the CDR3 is TGCGCCAGCAGCCAATGGGACAGAGATGAAAAACTGTTTTTT. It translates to CASSQWDRDEKLFF.

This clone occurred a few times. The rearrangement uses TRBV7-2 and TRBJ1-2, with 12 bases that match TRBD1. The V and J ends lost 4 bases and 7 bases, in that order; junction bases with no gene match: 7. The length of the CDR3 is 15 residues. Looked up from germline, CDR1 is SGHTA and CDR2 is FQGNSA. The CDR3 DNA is TGTGCCAGCAGCTCAACGGGACAGGGGGCAGGTGGCTACACCTTC. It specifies CASSSTGQGAGGYTF.

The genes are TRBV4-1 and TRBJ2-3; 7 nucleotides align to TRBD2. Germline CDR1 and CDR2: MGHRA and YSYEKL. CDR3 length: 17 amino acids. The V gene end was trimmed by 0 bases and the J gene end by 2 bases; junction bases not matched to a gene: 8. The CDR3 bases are TGCGCCAGCAGCCAAGATGGGGCTAGCGGACCCACAGATACGCAGTATTTT. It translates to CASSQDGASGPTDTQYF.

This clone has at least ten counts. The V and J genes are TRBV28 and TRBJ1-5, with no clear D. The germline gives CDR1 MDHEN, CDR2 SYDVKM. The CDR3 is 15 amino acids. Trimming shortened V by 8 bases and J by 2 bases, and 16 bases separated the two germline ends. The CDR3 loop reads CASRRGRGRNQPQHF. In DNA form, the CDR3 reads TGTGCCAGCCGTCGGGGAAGAGGACGCAATCAGCCCCAGCATTTT.

The CDR3 bases are TGTGCCAGCAGCTTATACGTACAGGGGGCGAGGTTAGGTGAAGCTTTCTTT. Protein sequence: CASSLYVQGARLGEAFF. The chain combines TRBV7-3 with TRBJ1-1, with TRBD1 matching over 9 bases. The CDR3 loop spans 17 amino acids. Germline loops: CDR1 SGHTA, CDR2 FQGTGA. V shed 2 bases and J 7 bases; nucleotides not matched to a gene: 14.

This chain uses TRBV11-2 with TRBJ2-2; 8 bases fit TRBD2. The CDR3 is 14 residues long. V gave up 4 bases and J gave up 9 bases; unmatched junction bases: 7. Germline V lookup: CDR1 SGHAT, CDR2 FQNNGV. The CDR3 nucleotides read TGTGCCAGCAGCTCCACGGGGGGGTGGCGGGAGCTGTTTTTT. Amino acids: CASSSTGGWRELFF.

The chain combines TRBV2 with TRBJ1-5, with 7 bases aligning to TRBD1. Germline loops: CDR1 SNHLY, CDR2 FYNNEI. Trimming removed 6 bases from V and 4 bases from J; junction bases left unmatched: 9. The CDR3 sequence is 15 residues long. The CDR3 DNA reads TGTGCCAGCAGGGACAGTCAGGGGGGTAATCAGCCCCAGCATTTT. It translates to CASRDSQGGNQPQHF.

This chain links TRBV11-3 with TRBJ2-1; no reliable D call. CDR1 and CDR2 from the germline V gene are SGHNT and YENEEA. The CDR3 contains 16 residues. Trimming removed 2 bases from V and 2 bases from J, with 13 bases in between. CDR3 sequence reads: CASSLRFAETYNEQFF. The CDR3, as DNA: TGTGCCAGCAGCTTACGGTTTGCGGAGACCTACAATGAGCAGTTCTTC. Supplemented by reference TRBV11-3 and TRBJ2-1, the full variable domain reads EAGVVQSPRYKIIEKKQPVAFWCNPISGHNTLYWYLQNLGQGPELLIRYENEEAVDDSQLPKDRFSAERLKGVDSTLKIQPAELGDSAVYLCASSLRFAETYNEQFFGPGTRLTVL.

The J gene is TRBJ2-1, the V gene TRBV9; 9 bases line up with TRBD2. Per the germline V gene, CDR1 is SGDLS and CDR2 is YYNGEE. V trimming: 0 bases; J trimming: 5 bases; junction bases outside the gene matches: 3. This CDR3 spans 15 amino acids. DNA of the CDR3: TGTGCCAGCAGCGTAGGACTAGCGGTTAACAATGAGCAGTTCTTC. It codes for CASSVGLAVNNEQFF.

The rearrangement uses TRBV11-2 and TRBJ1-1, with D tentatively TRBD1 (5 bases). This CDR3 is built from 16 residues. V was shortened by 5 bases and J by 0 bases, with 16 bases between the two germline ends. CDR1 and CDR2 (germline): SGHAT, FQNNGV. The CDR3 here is CASSPMSGHLNTEAFF. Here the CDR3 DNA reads TGTGCCAGCAGCCCAATGAGCGGACACCTGAACACTGAAGCTTTCTTT.

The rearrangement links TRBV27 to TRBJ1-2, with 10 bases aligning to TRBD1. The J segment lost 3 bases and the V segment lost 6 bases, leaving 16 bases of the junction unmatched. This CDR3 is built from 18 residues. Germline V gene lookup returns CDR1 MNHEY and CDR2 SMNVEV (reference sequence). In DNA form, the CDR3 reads TGTGCCAGCAGGACCCGGGGGGACAGGGGAGCGCGCGACTATGGCTACACCTTC. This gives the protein CASRTRGDRGARDYGYTF.

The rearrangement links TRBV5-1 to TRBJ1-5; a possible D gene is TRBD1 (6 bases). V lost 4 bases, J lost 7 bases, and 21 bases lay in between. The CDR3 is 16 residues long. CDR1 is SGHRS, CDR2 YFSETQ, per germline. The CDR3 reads CASSPGGGGGRQPQHF. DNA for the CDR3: TGCGCCAGCAGCCCGGGGGGAGGGGGAGGAAGACAGCCCCAGCATTTT.

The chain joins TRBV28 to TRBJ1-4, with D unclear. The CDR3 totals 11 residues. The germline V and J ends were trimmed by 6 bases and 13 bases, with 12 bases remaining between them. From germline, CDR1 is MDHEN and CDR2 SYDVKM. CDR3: CASRQDRLLFF. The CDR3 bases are TGTGCCAGCAGACAAGACCGCTTACTGTTTTTT.